This T cell receptor (beta chain) emerged from a study of blood T cell repertoires in COVID-19. The CDR3 runs 15 residues. Germline V gene data show CDR1 as LNHNV and CDR2 as YYDKDF (reference sequence). V was clipped by 3 bases and J by 0 bases, with 8 bases between them. Seattle enrolled patients during active infection and tracked them longitudinally. Per the study methods: Reference gene primer amplification gave estimated nucleated cell counts. Libraries were prepared by immunoSEQ multiplex PCR; TCRdb keeps only in-frame clonotypes and omits some of them. V and J calls and clone size are given by that table; D and trimming were obtained from the DNA. The repertoire holds almost 300,000 clones, with 85% to 90% as singletons.

This clonotype was obtained from a woman aged 30 to 39 with COVID-19, enrolled during active disease. Material for sequencing was peripheral blood. This sequence joins TRBV15 and TRBJ1-4; D gene uncertain. CDR3 in DNA: TGTGCCACCAGCAGGGTGACAACAACTAATGAAAAACTGTTTTTT. This translates into CATSRVTTTNEKLFF.